This T cell receptor beta chain was observed in a study of shared clonotypes between healthy human individuals. Study-level points and caveats: Incomplete sequencing of sorted subsets was indicated by rarefaction despite large depth.

Using approximately 200 ng DNA, around 30,000 T cell genomes, the sorted-subset replicate PCRs were run. Only in-frame clones appear in the TCRdb table, and some are missing; sequencing was by immunoSEQ multiplex PCR. The profile shows around 1.9 million clones, roughly 95% of them singletons. CDR1 LNHDA and CDR2 SQIVND come from the germline V gene (reference sequence). The CDR3 has 16 residues. V shed 3 bases, J shed 8 bases, and the junction held 14 bases outside the gene matches. Terminally differentiated effector memory CD45RA+ cells were excluded by CCR7 positive selection of CD45RO-negative cells. Worth noting for this clone: No antigen is known for it.

The sequenced material came from naive CD8+ T cells from PBMCs. The chain uses TRBV19 and TRBJ1-1; 8 positions match TRBD1. This sequence originates from a man between 18 and 35 years old in good health. Some clones in this sample may be carry-over from other donors' samples. CDR3 protein: CASSIVIRDRRSEAFF. The CDR3 region has the DNA TGTGCCAGTAGTATTGTTATCCGGGACAGGAGGTCGGAAGCTTTCTTT.